The T cell receptor (beta chain) under discussion was sequenced for a study of T cell repertoires in cytomegalovirus infection. Study information: CMV epitopes that were recently identified and HLA-C-restricted were used alongside well-studied HLA-B-restricted ones. A matching HLA type, together with CMV infection, was signaled by public TCR beta signatures.

This clonotype has just a few counts. Its specificity is unknown. Broader study findings: The ex vivo response was dominated by HLA-C-restricted CMV-specific TCR beta clonotypes.

Using its own MiXCR run on the reads, TCRdb lists one record per CDR3 protein. The data contain some 800,000 distinct CDR3 sequences, about 27% of them singletons. Specimen: cultured CD8+ T cells from PBMCs, collected from culture after CMV antigen stimulation. This TCR was sampled from a human donor in good health (CMV status not recorded). Some clones in this sample may be carry-over from other donors' samples.

The CDR3: CASSLFRAGSNQPQHF. CDR3 sequence (DNA): TGTGCCAGCAGTTTATTCAGGGCAGGGAGCAATCAGCCCCAGCATTTT. The rearrangement links TRBV28 to TRBJ1-5, with D tentatively TRBD1 (5 bases). Trimming took off 1 base at V and 1 base at J, with 11 bases between the two ends. The CDR3 has 16 residues. Germline assignment: CDR1 MDHEN and CDR2 SYDVKM.